These 15 T cell receptor beta chains share one sample of origin, sequenced in a study of T cells in Graves' hyperthyroidism and ophthalmopathy. TCR beta CDR3 regions were amplified from RNA transcripts. First-round RT-PCR with HTBI primers amplified the TCR CDR3 region. TCRdb re-analysed the multiplex PCR reads in MiXCR, keeping a single row per CDR3 protein. The data contain about 400,000 distinct CDR3 sequences, about 14% of them seen just once; the ten biggest clones take up around 27%. Sample: blood. The origin of the receptors is a man aged 50 or older with Graves' ophthalmopathy.

This clonotype was counted many times. J is TRBJ2-3 and V is TRBV29-1; perhaps TRBD2 as D (5 bases). CDR3 size: 15 residues. The V gene's germline CDR1 is SQVTM and CDR2 ANQGSEA. The germline V and J ends were trimmed by 5 bases and 0 bases, with 15 bases remaining between them. For the CDR3, the DNA is TGCAGCGTTCTTCCCCTAGCAGCTAGCACAGATACGCAGTATTTT. Its protein product is CSVLPLAASTDTQYF.

This clonotype was recorded a few times. The rearrangement joins TRBV12-3 or TRBV12-4 to TRBJ2-1; TRBD2 agrees at 10 bases. This CDR3 region has 16 residues. With 3 bases clipped from V and 7 bases from J, the junction kept 9 bases outside the gene matches. This CDR3 reads CASSFARLAGDNEQFF. CDR3 in DNA: TGTGCCAGCAGTTTTGCTCGGCTAGCGGGAGATAATGAGCAGTTCTTC.

This clonotype occurred many times. The chain joins TRBV30 to TRBJ2-7; D call uncertain. CDR3 size: 16 residues. CDR1 is GTSNPN and CDR2 is SVGIG in the germline V gene (reference sequence). V was clipped by 0 bases and J by 5 bases, with 20 bases between them. CDR3 region: CAWSVRVPPGADEQYF. The CDR3, as DNA: TGTGCCTGGAGTGTAAGGGTCCCCCCAGGTGCCGACGAGCAGTACTTC.

This clonotype was seen at least ten times. The CDR3: CSAEGVYTEAFF. The CDR3 coding sequence is TGCAGTGCGGAGGGAGTTTACACTGAAGCTTTCTTT. The chain carries TRBV20-1 and TRBJ1-1; D ambiguous. The CDR3 is made up of 12 amino acids. Germline CDR1 and CDR2: DFQATT and SNEGSKA (reference sequence). The germline V and J ends were trimmed by 6 bases and 3 bases, with 11 bases remaining between them.

This clonotype was observed many times. The genes are TRBV28 and TRBJ2-1; no definite D call. V was trimmed by 8 bases and J by 3 bases, leaving 14 bases between them. Germline CDR1 reads MDHEN; CDR2 reads SYDVKM. The CDR3 runs 14 residues. The CDR3 sequence: CASVSENLYNEQFF. CDR3 DNA: TGTGCCAGCGTAAGCGAGAACCTCTACAATGAGCAGTTCTTC.

The table lists this clonotype with many counts. The J gene is TRBJ2-1, the V gene TRBV5-1; 7 bases align to TRBD2. After removal of 4 bases from V and 0 bases from J, the junction contained 7 bases not matched to a gene. The CDR3 extends over 16 amino acids. The germline V gene encodes CDR1 SGHRS and CDR2 YFSETQ. This CDR3 is CASSPREESSYNEQFF. The CDR3, as DNA: TGCGCCAGCAGCCCCCGGGAGGAGAGCTCCTACAATGAGCAGTTCTTC.

This clonotype showed up many times. The chain couples TRBV19 to TRBJ2-3; TRBD2 aligns across 9 bases. CDR1 and CDR2 (germline): LNHDA, SQIVND (reference sequence). CDR3 size: 14 residues. Trimming removed 7 bases from V and 3 bases from J; junction bases left unmatched: 5. CDR3 residues: CASTPSGETDTQYF. In nucleotides, the CDR3 is TGTGCCAGTACGCCTAGCGGGGAAACAGATACGCAGTATTTT.

This clonotype showed up just a few times. The chain employs TRBV15 and TRBJ2-5; 10 positions match TRBD1. In germline, CDR1 is LNHNV, CDR2 YYDKDF (reference sequence). The J segment lost 4 bases and the V segment lost 1 base, leaving 3 bases of the junction unmatched. There are 15 residues in the CDR3. CDR3 amino acids: CATSRGGQGRETQYF. In DNA form, the CDR3 reads TGTGCCACCAGCAGAGGGGGACAGGGGAGAGAGACCCAGTACTTC.

This clonotype has just a few counts. In DNA, the CDR3 is TGTGCCAGCAGTGGGGGCGCAGGAGAAGGTGGAAATTCACCCCTCCACTTT. Its translation: CASSGGAGEGGNSPLHF. The chain employs TRBV25-1 and TRBJ1-6, with D tentatively TRBD1 (5 bases). Looked up from germline, CDR1 is MGHDK and CDR2 is SYGVNS. The length of the CDR3 is 17 residues. V was shortened by 4 bases and J by 7 bases, with 20 bases between the two germline ends.

This clonotype was detected ten times or more. The CDR3 DNA reads as TGTGCCAGCAATTCCGGGACGGAGAACACTGAAGCTTTCTTT. Translating it yields CASNSGTENTEAFF. V is TRBV28 and J is TRBJ1-1, with D possibly being TRBD1 (5 bases). The CDR3 is 14 amino acids. Germline V lookup: CDR1 MDHEN, CDR2 SYDVKM. The V gene lost 7 bases and the J gene lost 1 base, with 13 bases spanning the gap. The complete variable domain, with remaining parts taken from reference TRBV28 and TRBJ1-1, reads DVKVTQSSRYLVKRTGEKVFLECVQDMDHENMFWYRQDPGLGLRLIYFSYDVKMKEKGDIPEGYSVSREKKERFSLILESASTNQTSMYLCASNSGTENTEAFFGQGTRLTVV.

This clonotype occurred a few times. V is TRBV6-2 or TRBV6-3 and J is TRBJ1-5; TRBD1 matches 8 bases. The CDR3 sequence is 16 residues long. In germline, CDR1 is MNHEY, CDR2 SVGEGT. Losses at the gene ends were 6 bases for V and 6 bases for J; bases not matched to a gene: 13. CDR3: CASSPGAGGSFQPQHF. In DNA, the CDR3 is TGTGCCAGCAGCCCTGGGGCAGGGGGCTCTTTTCAGCCCCAGCATTTT.

The CDR3 bases are TGTGCCAGTCGGGGGGCCGATGGCTACACCTTC. The encoded protein is CASRGADGYTF. This chain connects TRBV19 to TRBJ1-2; D perhaps matches TRBD1 (6 bases). The V and J ends lost 8 bases and 6 bases respectively, with 10 bases between them. The CDR3 is 11 amino acids. Germline loops: CDR1 LNHDA, CDR2 SQIVND (reference sequence). The variable domain in full, completed from reference TRBV19 and TRBJ1-2, reads DGGITQSPKYLFRKEGQNVTLSCEQNLNHDAMYWYRQDPGQGLRLIYYSQIVNDFQKGDIAEGYSVSREKKESFPLTVTSAQKNPTAFYLCASRGADGYTFGSGTRLTVV.

V is TRBV5-1 and J is TRBJ2-7; tentatively, D is TRBD1 (6 bases). There are 12 residues in the CDR3. V was clipped by 1 base and J by 7 bases, with 9 bases between them. Germline CDR1 and CDR2: SGHRS and YFSETQ. This chain's CDR3 is CASSLPQGEQYF. The CDR3 DNA is TGCGCCAGCAGCTTGCCTCAGGGGGAGCAGTACTTC.

This clonotype occurred many times. The CDR3 is CASSLSVGSPLHF. The CDR3 bases are TGTGCCAGCAGCTTGTCTGTCGGTTCACCCCTCCACTTT. The rearrangement uses TRBV7-9 and TRBJ1-6, with D uncertain. Germline V gene data show CDR1 as SEHNR and CDR2 as FQNEAQ (reference sequence). V lost 3 bases to trimming and J lost 9 bases, with 9 bases between them. The CDR3 sequence is 13 residues long.

The table lists this clonotype with many counts. The rearrangement uses TRBV20-1 and TRBJ2-5; D tentatively fits TRBD1 or TRBD2 (5 bases each). In germline, CDR1 is DFQATT, CDR2 SNEGSKA (reference sequence). With 5 bases removed from V and 7 bases from J, the gap between germline ends came to 26 bases. The CDR3 sequence is 16 residues long. CDR3 sequence reads: CSADTDLGVAEGTQYF. CDR3 nucleotides: TGCAGTGCTGACACTGACCTGGGGGTAGCCGAAGGGACCCAGTACTTC.